This TCR beta chain derives from a study of blood T cell repertoires in COVID-19. As for the study in general: T cells, B-cell-depleted T cells, or PBMCs supplied cDNA or gDNA.

The repertoire was sequenced with immunoSEQ multiplex PCR; TCRdb's copy has only in-frame clones and lacks some. The data show 300,000 to 400,000 clones, with roughly 90% seen just once and 7.3% held by the top ten. Seattle enrolled patients during active infection and tracked them longitudinally. The germline gives CDR1 SGHTS, CDR2 YDEGEE. This CDR3 comprises 16 residues. The ends were cut back, 4 bases at V and 3 bases at J, with 20 bases in the middle. V is TRBV5-8 and J is TRBJ2-7, with D possibly TRBD1 on 5 matching bases. The sequencing input was peripheral blood. The sequence was collected from a woman in her 70s with COVID-19, enrolled during active disease. CDR3 in DNA: TGTGCCAGCAGCCCCCGAGTCGTGGGCAGGGACTACGAGCAGTACTTC. Translation: CASSPRVVGRDYEQYF.